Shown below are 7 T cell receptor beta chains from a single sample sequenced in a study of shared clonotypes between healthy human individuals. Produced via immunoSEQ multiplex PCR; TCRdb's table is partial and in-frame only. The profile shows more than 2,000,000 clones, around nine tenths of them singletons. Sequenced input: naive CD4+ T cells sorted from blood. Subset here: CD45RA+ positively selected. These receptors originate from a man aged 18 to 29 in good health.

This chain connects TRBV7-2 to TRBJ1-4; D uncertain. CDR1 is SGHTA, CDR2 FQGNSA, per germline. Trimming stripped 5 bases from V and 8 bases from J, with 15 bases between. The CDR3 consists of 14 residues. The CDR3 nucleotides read TGTGCCAGCAGCCCCTCGTGGTTGGGGGAAAAACTGTTTTTT. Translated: CASSPSWLGEKLFF.

The CDR3 nucleotides read TGCGCCAGCAGCTTGAGGGGGCCTCAACATTCACCCCTCCACTTT. This codes for CASSLRGPQHSPLHF. This rearrangement joins TRBV5-1 to TRBJ1-6; TRBD1 agrees at 7 bases. The CDR3 runs to 15 residues. The V gene end was trimmed by 1 base and the J gene end by 8 bases; junction bases not matched to a gene: 6. Per the germline V gene, CDR1 is SGHRS and CDR2 is YFSETQ.

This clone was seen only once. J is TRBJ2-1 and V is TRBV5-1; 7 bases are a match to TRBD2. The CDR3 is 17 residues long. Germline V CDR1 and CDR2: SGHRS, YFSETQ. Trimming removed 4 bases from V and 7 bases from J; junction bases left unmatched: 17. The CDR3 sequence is CASSNRPSGRGVNEQFF. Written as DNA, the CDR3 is TGCGCCAGCAGCAACCGTCCTAGCGGAAGAGGAGTGAATGAGCAGTTCTTC. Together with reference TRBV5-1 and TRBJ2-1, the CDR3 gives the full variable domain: KAGVTQTPRYLIKTRGQQVTLSCSPISGHRSVSWYQQTPGQGLQFLFEYFSETQRNKGNFPGRFSGRQFSNSRSEMNVSTLELGDSALYLCASSNRPSGRGVNEQFFGPGTRLTVL.

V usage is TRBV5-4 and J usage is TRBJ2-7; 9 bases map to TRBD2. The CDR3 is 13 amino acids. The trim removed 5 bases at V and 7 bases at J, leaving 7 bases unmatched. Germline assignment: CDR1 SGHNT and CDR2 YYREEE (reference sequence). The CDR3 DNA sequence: TGTGCCAGCAGTCGCGGGGGGGGAATTGAGCAGTACTTC. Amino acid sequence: CASSRGGGIEQYF.

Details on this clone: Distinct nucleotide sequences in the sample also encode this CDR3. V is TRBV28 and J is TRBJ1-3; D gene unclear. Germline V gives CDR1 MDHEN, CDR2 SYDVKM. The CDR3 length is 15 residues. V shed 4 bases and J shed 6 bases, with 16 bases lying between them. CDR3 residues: CASSSPRVTPNTIYF. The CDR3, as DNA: TGTGCCAGCAGTTCCCCCCGCGTGACACCAAACACCATATATTTT.

The CDR3 loop is CASSSSPGTGATNEKLFF. The CDR3 bases are TGCGCCAGCAGCTCGAGTCCCGGGACAGGGGCAACTAATGAAAAACTGTTTTTT. The chain recombines TRBV5-1 with TRBJ1-4, with TRBD1 matching over 10 bases. V trimming: 3 bases; J trimming: 0 bases; junction bases outside the gene matches: 8. The CDR3 is 18 residues long. CDR1 SGHRS and CDR2 YFSETQ come from the germline V gene.

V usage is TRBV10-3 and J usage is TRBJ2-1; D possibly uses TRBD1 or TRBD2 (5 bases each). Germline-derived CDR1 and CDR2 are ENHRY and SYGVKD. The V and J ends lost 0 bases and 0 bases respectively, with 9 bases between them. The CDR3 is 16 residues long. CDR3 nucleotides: TGTGCCATCAGTGAGTCGTCAGGGAGCTCCTACAATGAGCAGTTCTTC. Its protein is CAISESSGSSYNEQFF.